A single sample is the source of the 5 T cell receptor beta chains below, sequenced in a study of early T cells in non-severe SARS-CoV-2 infection. MiXCR was run by TCRdb on the 5' RACE reads, yielding one entry per CDR3 protein. Seen here are 50,000 to 70,000 distinct CDR3 sequences, 8% to 10% observed once, and the top ten hold approximately 9%. What was sequenced was whole blood. The receptors come from an adult who was a healthcare worker with PCR-confirmed SARS-CoV-2 infection or an uninfected control (not recorded which).

The chain has TRBV20-1 and TRBJ2-3; 13 nucleotides line up with TRBD2. There are 16 residues in the CDR3. Trimming at V came to 2 bases and at J to 3 bases, leaving 5 bases not matched to a gene. Germline V CDR1 and CDR2: DFQATT, SNEGSKA (reference sequence). Written as DNA, the CDR3 is TGCAGTGCTAGACCACTAGCGGGAGGGCTAACAGATACGCAGTATTTT. Residues: CSARPLAGGLTDTQYF.

This clonotype was picked up many times. The gene calls are TRBV29-1 and TRBJ2-2; D gene unclear. The CDR3 spans 13 residues. The ends were cut back, 7 bases at V and 0 bases at J, with 9 bases in the middle. Looked up from germline, CDR1 is SQVTM and CDR2 is ANQGSEA. CDR3 sequence (DNA): TGCAGCGCTGACACCTCGAACACCGGGGAGCTGTTTTTT. Its protein product is CSADTSNTGELFF.

This clonotype was counted only a few times. The V and J genes are TRBV9 and TRBJ2-3; 14 bases agree with TRBD2. This CDR3 is 19 amino acids long. Unmatched junction bases numbered 8, after V lost 0 bases and J lost 2 bases. CDR1 is SGDLS and CDR2 is YYNGEE in the germline V gene. The CDR3 coding sequence is TGTGCCAGCAGCGTAGAACCGGGACTAGCGGGAGCCCCCACAGATACGCAGTATTTT. This encodes CASSVEPGLAGAPTDTQYF.

Comment on this clonotype: This may stem from a read error, because a much larger clone lies one nucleotide away. The chain is built from TRBV11-2 and TRBJ2-1; D unresolved. V was cut by 5 bases and J by 5 bases, with 16 bases left in between. The CDR3 spans 15 residues. Germline V gives CDR1 SGHAT, CDR2 FQNNGV. CDR3: CASSPWAVADNEQFF. The DNA for the CDR3 is TGTGCCAGCAGCCCCTGGGCTGTGGCTGACAATGAGCAGTTCTTC.

This clonotype was picked up a small number of times. This rearrangement joins TRBV11-3 to TRBJ2-1; D possibly uses TRBD1 or TRBD2 (6 bases each). Germline V gene lookup returns CDR1 SGHNT and CDR2 YENEEA. The V and J ends lost 3 bases and 8 bases respectively, with 17 bases between them. CDR3 length: 15 residues. The CDR3 sequence: CASSFGDPEGDEQFF. The CDR3 DNA reads as TGTGCCAGCAGCTTTGGAGACCCGGAGGGGGATGAGCAGTTCTTC.